The next 29 T cell receptor beta chains were all read from a single sample in a study of blood T cell repertoires in COVID-19. Data came from immunoSEQ multiplex PCR; TCRdb stores just in-frame clones and leaves some out. This sample has 220,000 or so clones, with 80% to 85% found just once. Sequenced sample: PBMCs or T cells enriched from blood (not recorded which). The receptors were gathered from a woman aged 35 to 49 who had recovered from COVID-19.

V and J are TRBV7-2 and TRBJ2-7, with 7 bases matching TRBD1. Germline assignment: CDR1 SGHTA and CDR2 FQGNSA. V lost 3 bases to trimming and J lost 5 bases; unmatched junction nucleotides: 4. This CDR3 has 13 amino acids. DNA for the CDR3: TGTGCCAGCAGCTTGACAGGGAGAGACGAGCAGTACTTC. Residues: CASSLTGRDEQYF.

This clone has more than one count but fewer than ten. J is TRBJ2-7 and V is TRBV7-2; 9 nucleotides align to TRBD1. CDR3 length equals 15 residues. Germline V gene data show CDR1 as SGHTA and CDR2 as FQGNSA. The junction had 4 bases not matched to a gene; V was cut back by 2 bases and J by 2 bases. In DNA form, the CDR3 reads TGTGCCAGCAGCTTACCGGGACAGGGTCCCTACGAGCAGTACTTC. Translation gives CASSLPGQGPYEQYF.

The chain employs TRBV6-5 and TRBJ2-2, with D perhaps TRBD2 (7 bases). The CDR3 spans 15 residues. Germline lookup yields CDR1 MNHEY and CDR2 SVGAGI. Deletions cut 7 bases from V and 2 bases from J, with 14 bases between. This chain's CDR3 is CASTEGGLNTGELFF. CDR3 DNA sequence: TGTGCCAGCACCGAAGGGGGACTAAACACCGGGGAGCTGTTTTTT.

J is TRBJ2-3 and V is TRBV18, with D tentatively TRBD2 (5 bases). CDR1 KGHSH and CDR2 LQKENI come from the germline V gene. V was pared by 3 bases and J by 1 base, with 11 bases between. The CDR3 covers 15 residues. The CDR3 is CASSPLAGRTDTQYF. Here the CDR3 DNA reads TGTGCCAGCTCACCTCTAGCAGGCCGCACAGATACGCAGTATTTT.

This chain connects TRBV12-3 or TRBV12-4 to TRBJ1-6; D gene uncertain. V gave up 5 bases and J gave up 10 bases, with 12 bases separating them. CDR3 length equals 13 residues. For the CDR3, the DNA is TGTGCCAGCAGTCCACGCCGACTCTCACCCCTCCACTTT. Translation: CASSPRRLSPLHF.

V is TRBV7-9 and J is TRBJ1-2; 9 bases map to TRBD1. Germline V gene sequence: CDR1 SEHNR, CDR2 FQNEAQ (reference sequence). V was pared by 3 bases and J by 6 bases, with 5 bases of the junction left unmatched. There are 14 residues in the CDR3. CDR3 in amino acids: CASSLGTGGNGYTF. CDR3 DNA: TGTGCCAGCAGCTTGGGAACAGGGGGCAATGGCTACACCTTC.

This chain joins TRBV5-1 and TRBJ2-1; the match to TRBD2 covers 11 bases. The V segment lost 3 bases and the J segment 1 base; nucleotides outside the gene matches: 3. Germline lookup yields CDR1 SGHRS and CDR2 YFSETQ. This CDR3 has 16 residues. This CDR3 is CASSSVAGGSYNEQFF. DNA of the CDR3: TGCGCCAGCAGCTCTGTAGCGGGAGGGTCCTACAATGAGCAGTTCTTC.

This chain joins TRBV4-3 and TRBJ1-2, with TRBD1 matching over 8 bases. The CDR3 loop spans 16 amino acids. Germline CDR1 is LGHNA and CDR2 is YSLEER. Trimming cost V 0 bases and J 4 bases; bases outside gene matches: 7. The CDR3 bases are TGCGCCAGCAGCCAAGAGTGGCGACAGGGGTTCTATGGCTACACCTTC. Translated, it gives CASSQEWRQGFYGYTF.

This clone is a singleton in its sample. This sequence joins TRBV3-1 (or the pseudogene TRBV3-2) and TRBJ2-7, with D possibly TRBD1 on 6 matching bases. This CDR3 has 15 amino acids. Germline loops: CDR1 LGHDT, CDR2 YNNKEL (reference sequence). V shed 1 base and J shed 1 base, with 11 bases lying between them. CDR3 sequence: CASSQGVTGSYEQYF. CDR3 sequence (DNA): TGTGCCAGCAGCCAAGGGGTGACAGGATCCTACGAGCAGTACTTC.

This chain uses TRBV19 with TRBJ1-3, with D possibly TRBD1 on 5 matching bases. CDR3 length: 15 amino acids. V was shortened by 1 base and J by 4 bases, with 11 bases between the two germline ends. Germline-derived CDR1 and CDR2 are LNHDA and SQIVND (reference sequence). CDR3 amino acids: CASSIVPGSGNTIYF. CDR3 DNA: TGTGCCAGTAGTATAGTTCCAGGGTCCGGAAACACCATATATTTT.

This clone was seen once. This chain uses TRBV7-9 with TRBJ1-2; no reliable D call. The germline V gene has CDR1 SEHNR and CDR2 FQNEAQ (reference sequence). Trimming shortened V by 2 bases and J by 4 bases, and 11 bases separated the two germline ends. The CDR3 runs 14 residues. The CDR3 spells CASSLSGISYGYTF. The CDR3 DNA sequence: TGTGCCAGCAGCTTATCCGGGATCAGCTATGGCTACACCTTC.

This clone was counted a single time. The chain links TRBV5-1 to TRBJ2-3; 8 bases line up with TRBD2. Germline CDR1 and CDR2: SGHRS and YFSETQ. Germline trimming cut 1 base from V and 3 bases from J; bases unmatched to any gene: 7. CDR3 length: 16 amino acids. Here the CDR3 DNA reads TGCGCCAGCAGCTTGTTGAGCGGGAGATATACAGATACGCAGTATTTT. This sequence encodes CASSLLSGRYTDTQYF.

This clone was picked up one time. The chain recombines TRBV28 with TRBJ1-1; a weak D match, TRBD1 (6 bases). Per the germline V gene, CDR1 is MDHEN and CDR2 is SYDVKM. This CDR3 spans 15 amino acids. V lost 5 bases to trimming and J lost 4 bases, with 17 bases between them. The CDR3 coding sequence is TGTGCCAGCAGTCCCTACAGGGTAGGGGGCACTGAAGCTTTCTTT. Protein sequence: CASSPYRVGGTEAFF.

The chain recombines TRBV5-6 with TRBJ2-2; tentative D call: TRBD1 (6 bases). The CDR3 runs 16 residues. CDR1 SGHDT and CDR2 YYEEEE come from the germline V gene. V was clipped by 0 bases and J by 6 bases, with 15 bases between them. CDR3 sequence: CASSLARAGVSGELFF. For the CDR3, the DNA is TGTGCCAGCAGCTTGGCCAGGGCAGGGGTTTCCGGGGAGCTGTTTTTT. Complete variable domain (other parts from reference TRBV5-6 and TRBJ2-2): DAGVTQSPTHLIKTRGQQVTLRCSPKSGHDTVSWYQQALGQGPQFIFQYYEEEERQRGNFPDRFSGHQFPNYSSELNVNALLLGDSALYLCASSLARAGVSGELFFGEGSRLTVL.

The chain couples TRBV27 to TRBJ2-7, with 11 bases fitting TRBD1. Unmatched junction bases numbered 8, after V lost 7 bases and J lost 3 bases. This CDR3 has 15 amino acids. Germline lookup yields CDR1 MNHEY and CDR2 SMNVEV (reference sequence). The CDR3 region is CASKTGQGANYEQYF. The CDR3 DNA reads as TGTGCCAGCAAAACCGGACAGGGGGCTAACTACGAGCAGTACTTC.

This sequence joins TRBV24-1 and TRBJ2-1; 10 bases fit TRBD2. Germline CDR1 and CDR2: KGHDR and SFDVKD. V dropped 7 bases and J dropped 8; count of bases not matched to a gene: 1. There are 12 residues in the CDR3. Here the CDR3 reads CATRGLADEQFF. CDR3 nucleotide sequence: TGTGCCACCAGAGGACTAGCGGATGAGCAGTTCTTC.

The gene calls are TRBV2 and TRBJ1-5; no definite D call. V shed 1 base and J shed 4 bases, with 11 bases lying between them. Germline V gene lookup returns CDR1 SNHLY and CDR2 FYNNEI. This CDR3 has 15 residues. CDR3 DNA: TGTGCCAGCAGTGAAGGGCAACCACTAAATCAGCCCCAGCATTTT. This codes for CASSEGQPLNQPQHF.

Written as DNA, the CDR3 is TGTGCCAGCAGCTCTGGACAGGGGAATGGCTACACCTTC. Translation: CASSSGQGNGYTF. The J gene is TRBJ1-2, the V gene TRBV7-2; 9 bases are shared with TRBD1. This CDR3 has 13 amino acids. With V trimmed by 4 bases and J by 6 bases, 3 bases remained unmatched. Germline loops: CDR1 SGHTA, CDR2 FQGNSA. Using reference TRBV7-2 and TRBJ1-2 for the parts outside the CDR3, the full variable domain is GAGVSQSPSNKVTEKGKDVELRCDPISGHTALYWYRQSLGQGLEFLIYFQGNSAPDKSGLPSDRFSAERTGGSVSTLTIQRTQQEDSAVYLCASSSGQGNGYTFGSGTRLTVV.

The chain has TRBV4-3 and TRBJ2-2; TRBD2 agrees at 7 bases. Germline V gene lookup returns CDR1 LGHNA and CDR2 YSLEER. The CDR3 covers 17 residues. Trimming at V came to 0 bases and at J to 4 bases, leaving 8 bases not matched to a gene. The CDR3 here is CASSQDWEGAGTGELFF. In nucleotides, the CDR3 is TGCGCCAGCAGCCAAGACTGGGAGGGCGCCGGCACCGGGGAGCTGTTTTTT.

The chain employs TRBV5-4 and TRBJ1-4; possible D gene TRBD1, 5 bases. This CDR3 spans 15 amino acids. Between the trimmed V and J ends, which lost 4 bases and 6 bases, there was a span of 16 bases. The germline V gene encodes CDR1 SGHNT and CDR2 YYREEE (reference sequence). The CDR3 protein is CASSPRGGDDEKLFF. DNA for the CDR3: TGTGCCAGCAGCCCCCGGGGAGGGGACGATGAAAAACTGTTTTTT.

This rearrangement joins TRBV9 to TRBJ1-2, with no clear D. The CDR3 consists of 13 residues. V gave up 3 bases and J gave up 6 bases, with 12 bases separating them. CDR1 is SGDLS, CDR2 YYNGEE, per germline. In DNA form, the CDR3 reads TGTGCCAGCAGCGCGGAGGGATTGGATGGCTACACCTTC. Residues: CASSAEGLDGYTF.

V usage is TRBV28 and J usage is TRBJ2-2; D is perhaps TRBD2 (6 bases). From germline, CDR1 is MDHEN and CDR2 SYDVKM. The CDR3 sequence is 13 residues long. The V and J ends lost 4 bases and 4 bases respectively, with 7 bases between them. CDR3 in DNA: TGTGCCAGCAGTTGGGACTTCACCGGGGAGCTGTTTTTT. Encoded protein: CASSWDFTGELFF.

This clone turned up a few times. V is TRBV11-3 and J is TRBJ2-2; no reliable D call. Germline CDR1 SGHNT, CDR2 YENEEA. V lost 5 bases to trimming and J lost 1 base, with 8 bases between them. The CDR3 covers 14 residues. In nucleotides, the CDR3 is TGTGCCAGCAGCCCAACAAGGAACACCGGGGAGCTGTTTTTT. Translation gives CASSPTRNTGELFF.

The CDR3 DNA sequence: TGTGCCAGCAGTTACGACTCGACGGGGGCCTACGAGCAGTACTTC. This gives the protein CASSYDSTGAYEQYF. The chain recombines TRBV6-5 with TRBJ2-7; maybe TRBD2 (6 bases). Per the germline V gene, CDR1 is MNHEY and CDR2 is SVGAGI. This CDR3 is built from 15 residues. V lost 2 bases to trimming and J lost 2 bases, with 13 bases between them.

The chain carries TRBV12-5 and TRBJ1-2; 8 nucleotides match TRBD1. The germline gives CDR1 LGHNT, CDR2 FRNRAP. The CDR3 has 15 amino acids. V was clipped by 1 base and J by 2 bases; unmatched bases: 3. CDR3 nucleotide sequence: TGTGCTAGTGGTTTGGCCCGACAGGGGAACTATGGCTACACCTTC. Protein: CASGLARQGNYGYTF.

The V and J genes are TRBV27 and TRBJ2-7; 8 bases are a match to TRBD1. There are 15 residues in the CDR3. Germline CDR1 reads MNHEY; CDR2 reads SMNVEV (reference sequence). V lost 5 bases to trimming and J lost 7 bases; unmatched junction nucleotides: 13. The CDR3 DNA reads TGTGCCAGCAGTGCCTGGACAGGGAAGGGGAGAGAGCAGTACTTC. Protein: CASSAWTGKGREQYF.

V usage is TRBV5-1 and J usage is TRBJ2-3; no clear D gene. CDR3 length equals 15 residues. Germline lookup yields CDR1 SGHRS and CDR2 YFSETQ. Trimming took off 0 bases at V and 6 bases at J, with 14 bases between the two ends. Here the CDR3 reads CASSLGSLTPDTQYF. Written as DNA, the CDR3 is TGCGCCAGCAGCTTGGGGAGTCTGACCCCCGATACGCAGTATTTT.

The chain recombines TRBV9 with TRBJ2-3, with D perhaps matching TRBD2 (6 bases). Trimming removed 0 bases from V and 7 bases from J, with 12 bases in between. CDR1 SGDLS and CDR2 YYNGEE come from the germline V gene. This CDR3 region has 14 residues. This chain's CDR3 is CASSVDGRAYTQYF. The CDR3 coding sequence is TGTGCCAGCAGCGTAGACGGGAGAGCGTATACGCAGTATTTT.

The chain links TRBV30 to TRBJ2-6; TRBD1 is a possible D gene (6 bases). Germline V gene lookup returns CDR1 GTSNPN and CDR2 SVGIG (reference sequence). The CDR3 runs to 15 residues. The DNA for the CDR3 is TGTGCGGTCGGGACAACCACATCTGGGGCCAACGTCCTGACTTTC. It yields the protein CAVGTTTSGANVLTF.